These 19 T cell receptor beta chains were sequenced from one sample in a study of blood T cells in healthy people across ages. Together with a sample-barcoded 5' primer, a J-beta primer mix was included in a second PCR lasting about 7 to 11 cycles. TCRdb reprocessed the 5' RACE reads with MiXCR, giving one entry per CDR3 protein. The sample records fewer than 2,000,000 distinct CDR3 sequences, 30% to 40% being singletons. The sequenced material came from blood. The receptors here all came from a human donor in good health.

Notes on this clonotype: No DNA is shown, since the ends of the CDR3 on it are uncertain; the CDR3 is the one TCRdb lists. The V gene is TRBV5-1, the J gene TRBJ1-5. The CDR3 is 21 amino acids long, termini counted. The germline gives CDR1 SGHRS, CDR2 YFSETQ. The CDR3 is CASTEGLEQYFGPEVNQPQHF.

This clonotype has a handful of counts. The chain employs TRBV5-5 and TRBJ2-5, with 9 positions matching TRBD2. The CDR3 totals 16 residues. J lost 5 bases, V lost 3 bases, and 11 bases had no gene match. From germline, CDR1 is SGHKS and CDR2 YYEKEE (reference sequence). The CDR3 nucleotides are TGTGCCAGCAGCTCTATATCTAGCGGGGCGAAGGAGACCCAGTACTTC. It yields the protein CASSSISSGAKETQYF.

DNA for the CDR3: TGTGCCAGCAGCTCTGGGCCTAGCCTCACAGATACGCAGTATTTT. Translated: CASSSGPSLTDTQYF. The J gene is TRBJ2-3, the V gene TRBV7-6; D is possibly TRBD2 (5 bases). The CDR3 extends over 15 amino acids. V was clipped by 4 bases and J by 2 bases, with 13 bases between them. Germline V gene data show CDR1 as SGHVS and CDR2 as FNYEAQ.

The chain uses TRBV4-2 and TRBJ2-1; a weak D match, TRBD1 (8 bases). V lost 4 bases, J lost 5 bases, and 18 bases lay in between. Germline V gene sequence: CDR1 LGHNA, CDR2 YNFKEQ. This CDR3 has 16 residues. CDR3 coding DNA: TGTGCCAGCAGCCCCCTAACAGGGGGGGTTGACAATGAGCAGTTCTTC. Translating gives CASSPLTGGVDNEQFF.

This sequence joins TRBV20-1 and TRBJ2-7, with D unclear. The CDR3 totals 11 residues. Germline CDR1 is DFQATT and CDR2 is SNEGSKA (reference sequence). V was cut by 5 bases and J by 3 bases, with 8 bases left in between. CDR3 DNA: TGCAGTGCTGTATACCGCTACGAGCAGTACTTC. Residues: CSAVYRYEQYF.

Many counts were recorded for this clonotype. This chain joins TRBV11-1 and TRBJ2-7, with D possibly being TRBD1 or TRBD2 (5 bases each). The V gene's germline CDR1 is SGHAT and CDR2 FQDESV (reference sequence). This CDR3 has 15 residues. Deletions cut 1 base from V and 0 bases from J, with 10 bases between. The CDR3 coding sequence is TGTGCCAGCAGCTTAGGTGGGGGTCGCTCCTACGAGCAGTACTTC. Residues: CASSLGGGRSYEQYF.

The chain combines TRBV15 with TRBJ1-2, with 7 bases aligning to TRBD1. Trimming cost V 10 bases and J 5 bases; bases outside gene matches: 13. The germline V gene encodes CDR1 LNHNV and CDR2 YYDKDF (reference sequence). The CDR3 length is 14 residues. The DNA for the CDR3 is TGTGCCATCTCTACAGGGGCCACCAGGTATGGCTACACCTTC. As protein: CAISTGATRYGYTF.

This rearrangement joins TRBV6-2 or TRBV6-3 to TRBJ2-3; D ambiguous. The CDR3 length is 18 residues. Germline assignment: CDR1 MNHEY and CDR2 SVGEGT. Trimming took 4 bases from V and 4 from J, leaving 24 bases between them. The CDR3 sequence: CASSLATAWKLGADTQYF. The CDR3 bases are TGTGCCAGCAGTTTAGCTACAGCTTGGAAGTTGGGTGCAGATACGCAGTATTTT.

This clonotype turned up a few times. V is TRBV25-1 and J is TRBJ2-5; D is uncertain. CDR1 MGHDK and CDR2 SYGVNS come from the germline V gene. The CDR3 runs to 15 residues. V shed 1 base and J shed 0 bases, with 9 bases lying between them. The DNA of the CDR3 is TGTGCCAGCAGTGAATTGAGCAAAAACCAAGAGACCCAGTACTTC. Translating it yields CASSELSKNQETQYF.

The CDR3 DNA follows: TGCAGCGCGAGGAGGGGGTCTGGAGAAAAACTGTTTTTT. Translating it yields CSARRGSGEKLFF. J is TRBJ1-4 and V is TRBV29-1; maybe TRBD1 (6 bases). V was cut by 7 bases and J by 8 bases, with 17 bases left in between. CDR3 length equals 13 residues. Germline CDR1 and CDR2: SQVTM and ANQGSEA.

V usage is TRBV6-5 and J usage is TRBJ1-4, with unresolved D. Trimming removed 5 bases from V and 8 bases from J, with 12 bases in between. The CDR3 has 13 amino acids. The germline CDR1 and CDR2 sequences are MNHEY and SVGAGI. The CDR3 DNA reads TGTGCCAGCAGTCCTCCGGGGAGGGAAAAACTGTTTTTT. Translated: CASSPPGREKLFF.

The chain is built from TRBV7-2 and TRBJ2-5; unclear D gene. Gene TRBJ2-7 matches the end of the DNA better, so the J call may be wrong. Germline lookup yields CDR1 SGHTA and CDR2 FQGNSA. The CDR3 runs 15 residues. Here the CDR3 DNA reads TGTGCCAGCAGCGCCCGGAACTCTTTCTACTACGAGCAGTACTTC. This gives the protein CASSARNSFYYEQYF.

V and J are TRBV29-1 and TRBJ2-1; D perhaps matches TRBD1 (6 bases). This CDR3 has 14 amino acids. Germline V gene lookup returns CDR1 SQVTM and CDR2 ANQGSEA. Trimming left V 4 bases short and J 6 bases short, with 16 bases between. The CDR3 reads CSVVLQGFSNEQFF. CDR3 DNA: TGCAGCGTTGTTCTCCAGGGGTTTTCCAATGAGCAGTTCTTC.

This clonotype was seen only a few times. This chain links TRBV2 with TRBJ2-4, with a weak D call TRBD2 (6 bases). The J call could be wrong; TRBJ2-7 is a better fit for the DNA end. Germline V gene lookup returns CDR1 SNHLY and CDR2 FYNNEI. The CDR3 covers 13 residues. The CDR3 here is CASSDGGLYEQYF. The CDR3, as DNA: TGTGCCAGCAGTGATGGAGGGTTGTACGAGCAGTACTTC.

V usage is TRBV2 and J usage is TRBJ2-1; TRBD2 might be the D (7 bases). Germline lookup yields CDR1 SNHLY and CDR2 FYNNEI. The V end was cut by 9 bases, the J end by 1 base, with 10 bases between. The CDR3 has 13 amino acids. The CDR3 loop reads CARGGVSYNEQFF. CDR3 nucleotide sequence: TGTGCCAGAGGGGGGGTTTCCTACAATGAGCAGTTCTTC.

This clonotype was seen only a few times. The chain recombines TRBV7-2 with TRBJ2-3; D is uncertain. The V gene lost 2 bases and the J gene lost 0 bases, with 9 bases spanning the gap. Germline assignment: CDR1 SGHTA and CDR2 FQGNSA. CDR3 length: 15 amino acids. The CDR3 region is CASSLLGFSTDTQYF. The CDR3 nucleotides read TGTGCCAGCAGCTTATTAGGGTTTAGCACAGATACGCAGTATTTT.

Turning to this clonotype: A junction boundary mismatches the germline segment, possibly from a read error. CDR3 residues: CAGSLGRGQGETQYF. DNA for the CDR3: TGCGCCGGCAGCTTGGGCAGGGGGCAGGGAGAGACCCAGTACTTC. This rearrangement joins TRBV5-1 to TRBJ2-5, with 8 bases fitting TRBD1. This CDR3 has 15 amino acids. Germline CDR1 and CDR2: SGHRS and YFSETQ.

This clonotype was detected a few times. One junction end disagrees with the germline gene, perhaps due to a read error. The chain couples TRBV5-1 to TRBJ2-6; D unresolved. CDR3 length equals 16 residues. The germline gives CDR1 SGHRS, CDR2 YFSETQ. The CDR3 reads CASSLDGLAGANVLTF. Here the CDR3 DNA reads TGTGCCAGCAGCTTGGATGGCCTTGCTGGGGCCAACGTCCTGACTTTC.

The chain couples TRBV21-1 to TRBJ1-5; the table's D call, TRBD1, has no DNA check behind it. TRBV21-1 is a listed pseudogene. CDR3 length: 16 residues. CDR3 DNA sequence: TGTGCCAGCAGCAAAGCCGGACAGGGGTTATACCAGCCCCAGCATTTT. Protein product: CASSKAGQGLYQPQHF.